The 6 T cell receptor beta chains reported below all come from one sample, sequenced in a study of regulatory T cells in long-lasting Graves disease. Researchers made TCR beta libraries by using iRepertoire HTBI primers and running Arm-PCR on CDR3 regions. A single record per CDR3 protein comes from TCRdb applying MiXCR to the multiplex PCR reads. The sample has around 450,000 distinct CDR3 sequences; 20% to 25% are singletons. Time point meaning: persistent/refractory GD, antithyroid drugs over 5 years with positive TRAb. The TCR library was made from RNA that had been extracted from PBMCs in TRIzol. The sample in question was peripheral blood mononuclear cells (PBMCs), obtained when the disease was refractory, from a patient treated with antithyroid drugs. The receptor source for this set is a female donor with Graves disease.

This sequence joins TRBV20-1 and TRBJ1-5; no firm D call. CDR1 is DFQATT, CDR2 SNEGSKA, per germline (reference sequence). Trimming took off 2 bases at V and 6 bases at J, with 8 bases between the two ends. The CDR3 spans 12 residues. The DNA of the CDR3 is TGCAGTGCTAGATACCCGGGTCAGCCCCAGCATTTT. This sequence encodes CSARYPGQPQHF.

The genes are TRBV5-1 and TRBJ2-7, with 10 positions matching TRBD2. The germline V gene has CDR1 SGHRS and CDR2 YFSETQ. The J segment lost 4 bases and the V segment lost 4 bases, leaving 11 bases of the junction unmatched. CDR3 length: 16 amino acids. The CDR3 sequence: CASSKIAGGGSYEQYF. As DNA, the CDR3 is TGCGCCAGCAGCAAAATAGCGGGAGGAGGGTCTTACGAGCAGTACTTC.

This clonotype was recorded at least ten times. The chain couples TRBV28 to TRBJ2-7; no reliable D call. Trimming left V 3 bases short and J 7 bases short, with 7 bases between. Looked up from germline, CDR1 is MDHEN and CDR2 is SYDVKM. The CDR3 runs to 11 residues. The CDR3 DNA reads TGTGCCAGCAGTTTGCGACAAGAGCAGTACTTC. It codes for CASSLRQEQYF.

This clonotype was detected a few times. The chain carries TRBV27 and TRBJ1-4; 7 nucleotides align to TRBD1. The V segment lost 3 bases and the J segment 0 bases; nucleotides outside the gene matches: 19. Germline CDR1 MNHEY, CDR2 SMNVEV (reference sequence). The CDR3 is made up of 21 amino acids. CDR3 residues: CASSFRLARGIVTATNEKLFF. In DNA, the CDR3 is TGTGCCAGCAGTTTCCGTTTAGCCAGGGGGATCGTAACTGCAACTAATGAAAAACTGTTTTTT.

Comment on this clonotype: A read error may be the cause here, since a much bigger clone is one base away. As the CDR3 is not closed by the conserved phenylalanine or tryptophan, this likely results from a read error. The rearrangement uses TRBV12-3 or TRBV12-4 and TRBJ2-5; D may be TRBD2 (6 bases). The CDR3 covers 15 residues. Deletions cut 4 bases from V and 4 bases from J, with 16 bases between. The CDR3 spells CASSYGGFKGETQYS. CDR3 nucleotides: TGTGCCAGCAGTTACGGAGGGTTTAAAGGAGAGACCCAGTACTCC.

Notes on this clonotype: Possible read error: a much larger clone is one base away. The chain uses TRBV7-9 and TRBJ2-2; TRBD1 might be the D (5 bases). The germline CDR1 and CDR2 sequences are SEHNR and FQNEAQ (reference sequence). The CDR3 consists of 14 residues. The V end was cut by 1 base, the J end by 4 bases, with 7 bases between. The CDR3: CASSLDRITGELFF. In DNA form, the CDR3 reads TGTGCCAGCAGCTTAGACAGGATCACCGGGGAGCTGTTTTTT.